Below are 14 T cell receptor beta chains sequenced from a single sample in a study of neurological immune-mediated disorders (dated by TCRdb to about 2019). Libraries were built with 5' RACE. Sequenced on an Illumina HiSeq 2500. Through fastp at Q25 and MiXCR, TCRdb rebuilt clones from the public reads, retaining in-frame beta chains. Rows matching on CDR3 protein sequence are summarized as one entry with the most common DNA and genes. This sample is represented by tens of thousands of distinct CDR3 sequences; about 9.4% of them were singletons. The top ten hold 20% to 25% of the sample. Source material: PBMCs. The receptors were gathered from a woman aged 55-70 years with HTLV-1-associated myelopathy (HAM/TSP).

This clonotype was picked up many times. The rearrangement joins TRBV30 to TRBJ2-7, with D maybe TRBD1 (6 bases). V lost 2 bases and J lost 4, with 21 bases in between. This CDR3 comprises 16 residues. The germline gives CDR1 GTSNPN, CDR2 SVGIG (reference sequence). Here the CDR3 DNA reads TGTGCCTGGAGTTCCACACATACAGGGTTAAGTTACGAGCAGTACTTC. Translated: CAWSSTHTGLSYEQYF.

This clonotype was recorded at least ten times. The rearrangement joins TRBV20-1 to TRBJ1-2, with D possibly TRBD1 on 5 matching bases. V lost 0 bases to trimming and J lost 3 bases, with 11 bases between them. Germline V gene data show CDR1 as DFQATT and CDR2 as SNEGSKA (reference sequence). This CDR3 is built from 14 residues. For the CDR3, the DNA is TGCAGTGCTAGAGAGGGGCCTGTCTACTATGGCTACACCTTC. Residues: CSAREGPVYYGYTF.

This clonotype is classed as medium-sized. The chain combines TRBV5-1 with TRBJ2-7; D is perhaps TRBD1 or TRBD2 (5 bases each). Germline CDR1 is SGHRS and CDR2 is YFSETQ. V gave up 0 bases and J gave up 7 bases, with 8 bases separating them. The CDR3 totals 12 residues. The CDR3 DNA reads TGCGCCAGCAGCTTGGACTGGGGGGAGCAGTACTTC. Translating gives CASSLDWGEQYF. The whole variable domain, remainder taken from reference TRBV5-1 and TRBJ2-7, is KAGVTQTPRYLIKTRGQQVTLSCSPISGHRSVSWYQQTPGQGLQFLFEYFSETQRNKGNFPGRFSGRQFSNSRSEMNVSTLELGDSALYLCASSLDWGEQYFGPGTRLTVT.

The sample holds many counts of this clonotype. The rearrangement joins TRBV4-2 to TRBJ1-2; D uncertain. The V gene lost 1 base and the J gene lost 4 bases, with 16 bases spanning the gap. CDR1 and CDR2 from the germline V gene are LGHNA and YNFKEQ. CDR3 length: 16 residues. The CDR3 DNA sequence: TGTGCCAGCAGCCAAGTCGAGTCAATAATTTCCTATGGCTACACCTTC. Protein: CASSQVESIISYGYTF.

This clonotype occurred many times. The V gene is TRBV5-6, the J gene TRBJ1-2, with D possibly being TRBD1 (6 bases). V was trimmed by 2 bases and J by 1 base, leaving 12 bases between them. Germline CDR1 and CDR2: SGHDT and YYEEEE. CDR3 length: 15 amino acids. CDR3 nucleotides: TGTGCCAGCAGCTTTACAGGGCGCCTTAACTATGGCTACACCTTC. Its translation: CASSFTGRLNYGYTF.

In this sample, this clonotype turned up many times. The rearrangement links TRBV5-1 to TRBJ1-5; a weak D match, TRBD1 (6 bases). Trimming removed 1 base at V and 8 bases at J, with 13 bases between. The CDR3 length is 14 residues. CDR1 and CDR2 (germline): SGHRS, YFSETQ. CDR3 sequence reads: CASSLTGPQEPQHF. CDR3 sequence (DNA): TGCGCCAGCAGCTTGACAGGGCCCCAGGAGCCCCAGCATTTT.

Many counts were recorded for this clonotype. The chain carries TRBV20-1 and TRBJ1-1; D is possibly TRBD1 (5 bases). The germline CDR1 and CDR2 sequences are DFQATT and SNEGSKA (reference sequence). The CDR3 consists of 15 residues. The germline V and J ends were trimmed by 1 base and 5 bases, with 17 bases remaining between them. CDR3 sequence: CSARARGDSGTEAFF. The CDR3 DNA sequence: TGCAGTGCTAGAGCTCGTGGGGACTCCGGGACTGAAGCTTTCTTT.

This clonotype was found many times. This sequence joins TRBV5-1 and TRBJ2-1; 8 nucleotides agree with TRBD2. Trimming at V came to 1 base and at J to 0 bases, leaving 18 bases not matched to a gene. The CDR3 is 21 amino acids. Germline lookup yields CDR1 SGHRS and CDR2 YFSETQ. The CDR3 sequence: CASSLKPGLGLEPSSYNEQFF. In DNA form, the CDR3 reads TGCGCCAGCAGCTTGAAACCGGGACTAGGACTGGAGCCCAGCTCCTACAATGAGCAGTTCTTC.

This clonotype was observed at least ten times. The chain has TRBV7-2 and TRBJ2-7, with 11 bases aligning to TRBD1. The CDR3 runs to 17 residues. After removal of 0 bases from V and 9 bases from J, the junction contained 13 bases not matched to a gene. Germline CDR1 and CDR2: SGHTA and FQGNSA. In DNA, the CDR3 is TGTGCCAGCAGCTTAGCGGGACAGGGGGGATTTGTTAAATGGCAGTACTTC. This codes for CASSLAGQGGFVKWQYF.

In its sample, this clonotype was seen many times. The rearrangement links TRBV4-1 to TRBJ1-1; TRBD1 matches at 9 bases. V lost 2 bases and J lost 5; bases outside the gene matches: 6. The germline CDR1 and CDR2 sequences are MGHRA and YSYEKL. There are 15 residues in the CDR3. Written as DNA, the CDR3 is TGCGCCAGCAGCCAAAAAGGACAGGGGTGGACTGAAGCTTTCTTT. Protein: CASSQKGQGWTEAFF.

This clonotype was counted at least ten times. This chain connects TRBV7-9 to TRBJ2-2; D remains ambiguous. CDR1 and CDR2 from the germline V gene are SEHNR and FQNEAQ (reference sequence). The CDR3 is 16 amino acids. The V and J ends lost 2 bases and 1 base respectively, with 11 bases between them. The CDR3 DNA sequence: TGTGCCAGCAGCTTAAGGTGGCAGAGGAACACCGGGGAGCTGTTTTTT. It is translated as CASSLRWQRNTGELFF.

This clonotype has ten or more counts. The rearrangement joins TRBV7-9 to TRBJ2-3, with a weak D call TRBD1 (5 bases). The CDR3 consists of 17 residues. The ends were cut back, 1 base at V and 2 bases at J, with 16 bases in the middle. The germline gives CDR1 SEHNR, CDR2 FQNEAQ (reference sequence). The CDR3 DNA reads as TGTGCCAGCAGCTTAGAGGTGTCGCAGGGATTCACAGATACGCAGTATTTT. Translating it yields CASSLEVSQGFTDTQYF.

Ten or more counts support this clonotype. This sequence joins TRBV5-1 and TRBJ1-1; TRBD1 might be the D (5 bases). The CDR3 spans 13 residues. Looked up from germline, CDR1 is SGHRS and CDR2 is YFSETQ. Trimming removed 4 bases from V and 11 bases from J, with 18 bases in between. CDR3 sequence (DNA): TGCGCCAGCAGCAGGGAGCCAGGGCATGCCGCTTTCTTT. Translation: CASSREPGHAAFF.

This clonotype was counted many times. DNA for the CDR3: TGCAGTGCTAGGTCAGGGGACATCAAAAACATTCAGTACTTC. Its protein product is CSARSGDIKNIQYF. The chain joins TRBV20-1 to TRBJ2-4; tentative D call: TRBD1 (6 bases). Germline V gene lookup returns CDR1 DFQATT and CDR2 SNEGSKA (reference sequence). Between the trimmed V and J ends, which lost 3 bases and 3 bases, there was a span of 12 bases. CDR3 length: 14 residues.